The clone carrying this TCR beta chain was counted once. What it recognizes is unknown. Uncultured naive and memory CD4+ T cells supplied DNA for deep TCR-beta sequencing. Data came from immunoSEQ multiplex PCR; TCRdb stores just in-frame clones and leaves some out. The data show nearly 70,000 clones, with over 85% seen just once and around 0.21% held by the top ten. This sample is part of a study of CD4 T cells in relation to SARS-CoV-2 and coronaviruses. The CDR3 runs 12 residues. The germline V gene has CDR1 MNHEY and CDR2 SVGAGI. Trimming pared 6 bases from V and 10 bases from J, leaving 12 bases between. Broader study findings: In roughly 60% of donors, memory CD4+ clonotypes crossrecognized SARS-CoV-2 and at least one common cold coronavirus spike.

Unexposed donor CD4+ T cells date from about 2011-2018, before the COVID-19 pandemic. Naive and memory CD4+ T cells came from enriched cryopreserved PBMCs. The chain links TRBV6-5 to TRBJ1-4; the D gene is possibly TRBD1 (5 bases). The TCR comes from a human donor in good health. Input material: naive CD4+ T cells from PBMCs. Subset here: naive CD4+ T cells isolated by negative enrichment. The CDR3 loop reads CASRPRGGKLFF. CDR3 in DNA: TGTGCCAGCAGGCCCCGGGGGGGAAAACTGTTTTTT.